The 8 T cell receptor beta chains listed next were all sequenced from one sample in a study of blood T cell repertoires in COVID-19. Repertoires were generated with immunoSEQ multiplex PCR, while TCRdb's copy carries only in-frame clones and drops some. The sample holds about 270,000 clones, about nine tenths seen once. Sample: PBMCs or T cells enriched from blood (not recorded which). The receptors were sampled from a middle-aged woman with acute COVID-19.

J is TRBJ2-5 and V is TRBV28; possibly TRBD2 for D (6 bases). CDR1 and CDR2 from the germline V gene are MDHEN and SYDVKM. CDR3 length equals 17 residues. V dropped 4 bases and J dropped 5 bases, with 23 bases sitting between them. CDR3 sequence: CASSSVGDHRREETQYF. The CDR3 coding sequence is TGTGCCAGCAGTTCTGTGGGGGACCACAGGAGGGAGGAGACCCAGTACTTC.

J is TRBJ2-6 and V is TRBV11-3; tentative D call: TRBD2 (6 bases). Trimming left V 4 bases short and J 2 bases short, with 9 bases between. This CDR3 region has 15 residues. Germline V gives CDR1 SGHNT, CDR2 YENEEA. CDR3 in DNA: TGTGCCAGCAGCTCTAGCGAGCCTGGGGCCAACGTCCTGACTTTC. This gives the protein CASSSSEPGANVLTF.

The chain recombines TRBV10-3 with TRBJ2-5, with D unclear. The CDR3 extends over 15 amino acids. Germline CDR1 is ENHRY and CDR2 is SYGVKD. The germline V and J ends were trimmed by 2 bases and 4 bases, with 14 bases remaining between them. The CDR3 protein is CAISEPRASGETQYF. CDR3 coding DNA: TGTGCCATCAGTGAGCCCCGCGCCTCAGGAGAGACCCAGTACTTC.

The CDR3 protein is CATSESTGSSYEQYF. Here the CDR3 DNA reads TGTGCCACCAGTGAGTCGACAGGGTCCTCCTACGAGCAGTACTTC. The chain has TRBV24-1 and TRBJ2-7, with 7 bases lining up with TRBD1. The CDR3 consists of 15 residues. The V gene's germline CDR1 is KGHDR and CDR2 SFDVKD. The trim removed 4 bases at V and 0 bases at J, leaving 5 bases unmatched.

This clone was counted a few times. The chain combines TRBV5-6 with TRBJ2-1, with 7 bases identical to TRBD2. CDR1 is SGHDT, CDR2 YYEEEE, per germline. This CDR3 contains 14 residues. Trimming removed 4 bases from V and 9 bases from J; junction bases left unmatched: 10. CDR3 DNA sequence: TGTGCCAGCAGCACATGGACTAGTTACGTTGAGCAGTTCTTC. Translation: CASSTWTSYVEQFF.

This chain joins TRBV30 and TRBJ1-3; 7 bases are a match to TRBD1. Germline CDR1 and CDR2: GTSNPN and SVGIG (reference sequence). V was clipped by 0 bases and J by 0 bases; unmatched bases: 11. The CDR3 sequence is 18 residues long. This CDR3 reads CAWSVRREGANSGNTIYF. The CDR3 region has the DNA TGTGCCTGGAGTGTACGACGGGAGGGGGCCAACTCTGGAAACACCATATATTTT.

The chain is built from TRBV7-9 and TRBJ2-5; 11 nucleotides match TRBD2. CDR1 and CDR2 (germline): SEHNR, FQNEAQ (reference sequence). Trimming cost V 5 bases and J 5 bases; bases outside gene matches: 7. This CDR3 has 15 residues. This CDR3 is CASSPGVAGGETQYF. The CDR3 DNA reads as TGTGCCAGCAGCCCAGGGGTAGCGGGAGGGGAGACCCAGTACTTC.

V and J are TRBV19 and TRBJ1-1; D not certain. The germline CDR1 and CDR2 sequences are LNHDA and SQIVND (reference sequence). Deletions cut 2 bases from V and 1 base from J, with 11 bases between. The length of the CDR3 is 15 residues. The DNA of the CDR3 is TGTGCCAGTAGTATATACGGACGGGGGAACACTGAAGCTTTCTTT. It encodes CASSIYGRGNTEAFF.